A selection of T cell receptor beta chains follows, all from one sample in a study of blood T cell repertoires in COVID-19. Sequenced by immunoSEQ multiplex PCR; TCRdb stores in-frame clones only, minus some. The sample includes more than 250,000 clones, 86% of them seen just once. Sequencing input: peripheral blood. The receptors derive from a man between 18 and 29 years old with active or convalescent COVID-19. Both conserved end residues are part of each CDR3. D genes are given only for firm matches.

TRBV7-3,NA,CASSLGYSSTDTQYF
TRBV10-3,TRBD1,CAISALQGMDQPQHF
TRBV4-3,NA,CASSFTGGSYNSPLHF
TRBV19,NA,CASSTSGVLSSTDTQYF
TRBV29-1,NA,CSVGPGTNEKLFF
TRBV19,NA,CASSRFEGANTGELFF
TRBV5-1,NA,CASSHVGRADYGYTF
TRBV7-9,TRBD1,CASSPRDRGLNTEAFF
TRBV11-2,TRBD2,CASSPLSGRAKYF
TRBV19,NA,CASSIRGTGTDTQYF
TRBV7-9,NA,CASSLIVSSNYGYTF
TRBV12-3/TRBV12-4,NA,CASSLRSGDEQYF
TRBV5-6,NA,CASSLERWSGYTF
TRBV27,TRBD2,CASSLLAGGPYEQYF
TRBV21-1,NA,CASHPTGRRTNEKLFF
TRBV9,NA,CASSATPYQETQYF
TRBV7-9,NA,CASSIGTEAYEQYF
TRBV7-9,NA,CASSRIQGPKFGYTF
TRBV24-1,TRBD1,CATSDFPQGAGGNTIYF
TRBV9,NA,CASSVDPGDNSPLHF
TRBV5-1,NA,CASSPLGGEVDTQYF
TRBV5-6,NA,CASSPWGGLADTQYF
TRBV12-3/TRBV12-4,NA,CASSFSGNEQFF
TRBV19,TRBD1,CASSIRGQGEKLFF
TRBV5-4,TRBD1,CASSLPGQGPKNIQYF
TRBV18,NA,CASSPPGSATNEKLFF
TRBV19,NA,CASSISRYGYTF
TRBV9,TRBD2,CASSVGWGGDTGELFF
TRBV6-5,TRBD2,CASSYGVAGIYEQYF
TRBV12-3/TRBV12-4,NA,CASSPDSYSPLHF
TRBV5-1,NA,CASSSLGVSTDTQYF
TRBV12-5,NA,CASGLANSIPQHF
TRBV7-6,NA,CASSLSDEQFF
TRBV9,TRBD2,CASSTTSMGYEQYF
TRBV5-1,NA,CASSGGLGPTTNTEAFF
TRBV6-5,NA,CASSYGGVGTEAFF
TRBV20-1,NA,CSASVGYTF
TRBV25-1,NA,CASSGDKGPYNEQFF
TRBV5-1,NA,CASSFFPQPNTEAFF
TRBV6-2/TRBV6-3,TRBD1,CASSQGQEAFF
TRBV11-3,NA,CASSLWGYVEQYF
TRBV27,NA,CASSHGLLGETQYF
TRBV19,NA,CASSKGGQAVPTGKLFF
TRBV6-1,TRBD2,CASSGLAGPSPVGETQYF
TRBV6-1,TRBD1,CASSESSGGSEQYF
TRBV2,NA,CASTSLLGEKLFF
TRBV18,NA,CASSPRSDSFNYGYTF
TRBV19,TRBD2,CASSYLAGPRQDTQYF
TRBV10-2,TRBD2,CASSEGTISYNEQFF
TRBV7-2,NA,CASSLSGPGYGYTF
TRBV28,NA,CASSFAQRRAHF
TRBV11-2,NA,CASSSQYEQFF
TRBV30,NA,CAWRQGPQGTQYF
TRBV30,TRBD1,CAWSGTGGSPLHF
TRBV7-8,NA,CASSLGASPYNEQFF